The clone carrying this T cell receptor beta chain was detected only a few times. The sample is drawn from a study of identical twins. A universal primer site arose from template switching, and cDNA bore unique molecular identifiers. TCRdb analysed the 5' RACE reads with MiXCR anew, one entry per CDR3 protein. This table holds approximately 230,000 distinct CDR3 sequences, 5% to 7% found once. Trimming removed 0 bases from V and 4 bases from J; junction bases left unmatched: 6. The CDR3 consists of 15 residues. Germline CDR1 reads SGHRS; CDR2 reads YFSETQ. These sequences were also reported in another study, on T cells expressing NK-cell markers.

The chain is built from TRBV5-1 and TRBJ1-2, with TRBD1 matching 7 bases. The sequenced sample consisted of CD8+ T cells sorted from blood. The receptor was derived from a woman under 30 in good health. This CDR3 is CASSLGQGVSYGYTF. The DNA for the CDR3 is TGCGCCAGCAGCTTGGGGCAGGGGGTCAGCTATGGCTACACCTTC.